This TCR beta chain was observed in a study of shared clonotypes between healthy human individuals. How the authors handled the data: ImmunoSEQ gave junction-only sequences without quality scores, so filtering differed. TCRdb's copy holds only in-frame clones and misses some; the assay was immunoSEQ multiplex PCR. V, J and clone size are those of that table, while D and trimming were read from the DNA. Among some 2,100,000 clones, under 97% were seen once, and the ten largest hold more than 0.1%. The CDR3 is 14 residues long. Germline V CDR1 and CDR2: SGHVS, FQNEAQ. Deletions cut 7 bases from V and 8 bases from J, with 18 bases between. As to this clone: Its cognate antigen is unknown.

Broader study findings: Deeper or shallower sequencing was expected to change how clonotypes are shared among donors. Non-shared clonotypes displayed generation probabilities falling below those of clonotypes present in all four donors.

The receptor's source is a man aged 18 to 29 in good health. What was sequenced was naive CD4+ T cells sorted from blood. Described subset: CD45RA+ positively selected. V and J are TRBV7-8 and TRBJ2-1, with D possibly matching TRBD1 (6 bases). Here the CDR3 DNA reads TGTGCCAGCAAACCCAGGGGCAGGGGAGATGAGCAGTTCTTC. Protein product: CASKPRGRGDEQFF.